The clone carrying this T cell receptor beta chain turned up a few times. The sample belongs to a study of blood T cells in healthy people across ages. Per the germline V gene, CDR1 is DFQATT and CDR2 is SNEGSKA (reference sequence). The CDR3 is 13 residues long. V was clipped by 2 bases and J by 5 bases, with 12 bases between them. It was with a sample-barcoded 5' primer and a J-beta primer mix that a second PCR of about 7 to 12 cycles was run. MiXCR, applied by TCRdb to the 5' RACE reads, yields one record per CDR3 protein. The sample records roughly 570,000 distinct CDR3 sequences, 25% to 30% being singletons.

This sequence was found in a woman in her 70s in good health. This rearrangement joins TRBV20-1 to TRBJ1-2; D unclear. Sequenced input: blood. The CDR3 DNA sequence: TGCAGTGCTAGAATGCGGATTGATTATGGCTACACCTTC. Encoded protein: CSARMRIDYGYTF.